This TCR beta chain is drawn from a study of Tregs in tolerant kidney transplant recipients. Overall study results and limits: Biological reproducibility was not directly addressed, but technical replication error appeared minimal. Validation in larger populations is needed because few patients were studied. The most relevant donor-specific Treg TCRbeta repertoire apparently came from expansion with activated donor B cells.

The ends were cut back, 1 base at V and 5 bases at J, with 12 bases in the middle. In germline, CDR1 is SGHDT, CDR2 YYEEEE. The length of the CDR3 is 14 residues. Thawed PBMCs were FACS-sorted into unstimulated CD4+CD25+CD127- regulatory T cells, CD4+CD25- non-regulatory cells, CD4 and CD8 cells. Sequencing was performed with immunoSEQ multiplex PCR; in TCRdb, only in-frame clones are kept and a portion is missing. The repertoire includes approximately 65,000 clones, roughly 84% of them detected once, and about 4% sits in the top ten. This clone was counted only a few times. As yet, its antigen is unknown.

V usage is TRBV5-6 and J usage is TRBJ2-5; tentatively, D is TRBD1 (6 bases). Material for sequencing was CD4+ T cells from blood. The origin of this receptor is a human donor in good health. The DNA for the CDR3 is TGTGCCAGCAGCTTGTACAACAGGGAGGAGACCCAGTACTTC. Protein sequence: CASSLYNREETQYF. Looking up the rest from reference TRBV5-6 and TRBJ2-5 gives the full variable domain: DAGVTQSPTHLIKTRGQQVTLRCSPKSGHDTVSWYQQALGQGPQFIFQYYEEEERQRGNFPDRFSGHQFPNYSSELNVNALLLGDSALYLCASSLYNREETQYFGPGTRLLVL.